Presented here are 22 T cell receptor beta chains from one specimen sequenced in a study of cytomegalovirus exposure and HLA in healthy donors. Use of 60 Vbeta and 13 Jbeta primers characterized the PCR. The method was immunoSEQ multiplex PCR; TCRdb's version includes in-frame clones alone and lacks a portion of them. Of about 160,000 clones listed, 68% are singletons. Input material: PBMCs. These receptors came from a woman in her forties in good health and CMV-seropositive.

This clone was seen only once. The genes are TRBV19 and TRBJ2-2; TRBD2 matches 9 bases. After removal of 6 bases from V and 3 bases from J, the junction contained 8 bases not matched to a gene. Germline loops: CDR1 LNHDA, CDR2 SQIVND (reference sequence). This CDR3 contains 16 residues. In DNA, the CDR3 is TGTGCCAGTAGGGATAGCGGGGGTGTATACACCGGGGAGCTGTTTTTT. Its protein product is CASRDSGGVYTGELFF.

The J gene is TRBJ2-7, the V gene TRBV7-2; 8 bases align to TRBD1. J was trimmed by 2 bases and V by 5 bases; bases with no gene match: 8. Germline loops: CDR1 SGHTA, CDR2 FQGNSA. This CDR3 is 15 amino acids long. CDR3 region: CASSLDRGGTYEQYF. The CDR3 region has the DNA TGTGCCAGCAGCCTAGACAGGGGAGGAACCTACGAGCAGTACTTC.

The table lists this clone with a few counts. CDR3 residues: CASGLVPDSQMQYF. The DNA of the CDR3 is TGTGCTAGTGGTTTGGTACCGGACAGCCAGATGCAGTACTTC. The rearrangement links TRBV12-5 to TRBJ2-5; possible D gene TRBD1, 6 bases. V lost 0 bases and J 11 bases, leaving 16 bases between the germline ends. This CDR3 has 14 residues. Germline CDR1 and CDR2: LGHNT and FRNRAP.

This clone appeared a few times. The chain joins TRBV7-2 to TRBJ2-2; D is undetermined. The germline V gene encodes CDR1 SGHTA and CDR2 FQGNSA. Between the trimmed V and J ends, which lost 6 bases and 2 bases, there was a span of 10 bases. The CDR3 has 14 residues. CDR3 sequence (DNA): TGTGCCAGCAGTAGTCCCCTTAACACCGGGGAGCTGTTTTTT. Translation: CASSSPLNTGELFF.

V gene TRBV5-5 combines with J gene TRBJ2-5, with D possibly matching TRBD1 (5 bases). The better agreement between TRBJ2-7 and the DNA end casts doubt on the J call. The CDR3 is 14 residues long. Germline V CDR1 and CDR2: SGHKS, YYEKEE (reference sequence). CDR3 nucleotides: TGTGCCAGCAGCTTAAAGGGGCGGCCCTACGAGCAGTACTTC. Encoded protein: CASSLKGRPYEQYF.

CDR3 sequence: CASSREFYQPQHF. The DNA of the CDR3 is TGTGCCAGCAGCCGGGAATTTTATCAGCCCCAGCATTTT. This sequence joins TRBV7-2 and TRBJ1-5; no clear D gene. Trimming removed 5 bases at V and 5 bases at J, with 10 bases between. CDR1 and CDR2 from the germline V gene are SGHTA and FQGNSA. This CDR3 has 13 residues.

The genes are TRBV10-2 and TRBJ1-2; TRBD1 might be the D (5 bases). Germline assignment: CDR1 WSHSY and CDR2 SAAADI. The CDR3 loop spans 13 amino acids. Trimming removed 8 bases at V and 4 bases at J, with 14 bases between. The CDR3 loop reads CASQDGGVYGYTF. As DNA, the CDR3 is TGCGCCAGCCAAGACGGAGGGGTCTATGGCTACACCTTC.

In nucleotides, the CDR3 is TGTGCCAGCAGCTTGGGGGAGGCCGAACACCTCTATGGCTACACCTTC. Its translation is CASSLGEAEHLYGYTF. The J gene is TRBJ1-2, the V gene TRBV5-4; D gene uncertain. This CDR3 has 16 amino acids. The germline V and J ends were trimmed by 0 bases and 4 bases, with 16 bases remaining between them. Germline CDR1 reads SGHNT; CDR2 reads YYREEE (reference sequence). The full variable domain, with the rest looked up from reference TRBV5-4 and TRBJ1-2, is ETGVTQSPTHLIKTRGQQVTLRCSSQSGHNTVSWYQQALGQGPQFIFQYYREEENGRGNFPPRFSGLQFPNYSSELNVNALELDDSALYLCASSLGEAEHLYGYTFGSGTRLTVV.

The genes are TRBV2 and TRBJ1-2; D not resolved. In germline, CDR1 is SNHLY, CDR2 FYNNEI. Trimming left V 8 bases short and J 4 bases short, with 5 bases between. The CDR3 totals 10 residues. CDR3 bases: TGTGCCAGCGGAGGCTATGGCTACACCTTC. It codes for CASGGYGYTF.

The genes are TRBV5-6 and TRBJ1-4; 11 bases are shared with TRBD1. This CDR3 is 16 amino acids long. Germline CDR1 SGHDT, CDR2 YYEEEE. V gave up 3 bases and J gave up 3 bases; unmatched junction bases: 4. CDR3 region: CASSWGQGVANEKLFF. For the CDR3, the DNA is TGTGCCAGCAGCTGGGGACAGGGGGTTGCTAATGAAAAACTGTTTTTT.

DNA for the CDR3: TGTGCCATCGAAGCGGGGAGTACCTACAATGAGCAGTTCTTC. Amino acids: CAIEAGSTYNEQFF. The chain joins TRBV10-3 to TRBJ2-1; 7 nucleotides align to TRBD2. From germline, CDR1 is ENHRY and CDR2 SYGVKD. This CDR3 has 14 residues. V lost 8 bases, J lost 2 bases, and 6 bases stayed unmatched.

The J gene is TRBJ2-5, the V gene TRBV5-4, with D possibly being TRBD2 (5 bases). V was cut by 1 base and J by 1 base, with 14 bases left in between. The germline V gene has CDR1 SGHNT and CDR2 YYREEE (reference sequence). The CDR3 spans 16 residues. CDR3 residues: CASSLRTGGPQETQYF. The CDR3 nucleotides are TGTGCCAGCAGCTTGAGGACGGGCGGGCCCCAAGAGACCCAGTACTTC.

This clone has more than one count but fewer than ten. No DNA is shown, since the ends of the CDR3 on it are uncertain; the CDR3 is the one TCRdb lists. The V and J genes are TRBV21-1 and TRBJ2-7; TRBD2 reflects the table's D call only, with no check against the DNA. TRBV21-1 is deemed a pseudogene. The CDR3 contains 17 residues when both ends are counted. The CDR3 here is CASSKVASGSCPHEQYF.

A note on this clone: One junction end disagrees with the germline gene, perhaps due to a read error. V is TRBV4-1 and J is TRBJ1-2; 9 positions match TRBD1. CDR1 is MGHRA and CDR2 is YSYEKL in the germline V gene. The CDR3 is 13 amino acids. The CDR3 here is CASSSTGGYGYPF. As DNA, the CDR3 is TGCGCCAGCAGCTCTACAGGGGGCTATGGCTACCCCTTC.

This sequence joins TRBV18 and TRBJ1-1, with unresolved D. Germline V gene data show CDR1 as KGHSH and CDR2 as LQKENI. Trimming shortened V by 3 bases and J by 2 bases, and 13 bases separated the two germline ends. The CDR3 length is 15 residues. DNA for the CDR3: TGTGCCAGCTCACCCTTCGAGCTTCCTAACACTGAAGCTTTCTTT. Its protein is CASSPFELPNTEAFF.

This clone was seen only once. The chain uses TRBV5-1 and TRBJ1-2; 7 bases align to TRBD1. V was clipped by 0 bases and J by 7 bases; unmatched bases: 9. Germline V gives CDR1 SGHRS, CDR2 YFSETQ. The CDR3 consists of 15 residues. CDR3 DNA: TGCGCCAGCAGCTTGGGACAGGGCACATCTGGTGGCTACACCTTC. It translates to CASSLGQGTSGGYTF. Combining the CDR3 with reference TRBV5-1 and TRBJ1-2 gives the whole variable domain KAGVTQTPRYLIKTRGQQVTLSCSPISGHRSVSWYQQTPGQGLQFLFEYFSETQRNKGNFPGRFSGRQFSNSRSEMNVSTLELGDSALYLCASSLGQGTSGGYTFGSGTRLTVV.

The chain has TRBV28 and TRBJ2-1; 7 nucleotides match TRBD1. The CDR3 sequence is 13 residues long. CDR1 and CDR2 from the germline V gene are MDHEN and SYDVKM. The trim removed 7 bases at V and 4 bases at J, leaving 4 bases unmatched. CDR3 protein: CASKGQQYNEQFF. DNA for the CDR3: TGTGCCAGCAAGGGACAGCAGTACAATGAGCAGTTCTTC.

V gene TRBV2 combines with J gene TRBJ2-2; 9 bases are shared with TRBD1. Germline V gene lookup returns CDR1 SNHLY and CDR2 FYNNEI. The junction had 9 bases not matched to a gene; V was cut back by 5 bases and J by 2 bases. The CDR3 spans 17 residues. The CDR3 DNA is TGTGCCAGCAGTAGCCAACAGGGGGCGGGAAACACCGGGGAGCTGTTTTTT. Translated, it gives CASSSQQGAGNTGELFF.

The V gene is TRBV15, the J gene TRBJ2-2; D is possibly TRBD1 (6 bases). The germline V gene has CDR1 LNHNV and CDR2 YYDKDF (reference sequence). The V end lost 8 bases, the J end lost 0 bases, and 7 bases lay between the germline ends. The CDR3 extends over 13 amino acids. The CDR3 is CATRDTNTGELFF. The DNA of the CDR3 is TGTGCCACCCGGGACACGAACACCGGGGAGCTGTTTTTT.

This chain joins TRBV6-5 and TRBJ2-5; tentative D call: TRBD1 (7 bases). The CDR3 is 16 residues long. Germline V gives CDR1 MNHEY, CDR2 SVGAGI. Trimming took off 0 bases at V and 5 bases at J, with 16 bases between the two ends. The CDR3 DNA is TGTGCCAGCAGTTACTCGGGGGGCAGGGGGACTGAGACCCAGTACTTC. Its protein product is CASSYSGGRGTETQYF.

The genes are TRBV29-1 and TRBJ1-1, with 10 bases that match TRBD1. After removal of 3 bases from V and 7 bases from J, the junction contained 20 bases not matched to a gene. This CDR3 is built from 18 residues. The germline V gene encodes CDR1 SQVTM and CDR2 ANQGSEA. The CDR3 DNA reads TGCAGCGTTGACGGGTTCAAGGTCCGGGACAGGGGAGACGGTGAAGCTTTCTTT. Its protein product is CSVDGFKVRDRGDGEAFF. Complete variable domain (other parts from reference TRBV29-1 and TRBJ1-1): SAVISQKPSRDICQRGTSLTIQCQVDSQVTMMFWYRQQPGQSLTLIATANQGSEATYESGFVIDKFPISRPNLTFSTLTVSNMSPEDSSIYLCSVDGFKVRDRGDGEAFFGQGTRLTVV.

This clone was observed a handful of times. This chain connects TRBV4-1 to TRBJ2-3; 9 nucleotides line up with TRBD2. There are 17 residues in the CDR3. The V gene's germline CDR1 is MGHRA and CDR2 YSYEKL. Trimming at V came to 4 bases and at J to 2 bases, leaving 10 bases not matched to a gene. The CDR3 loop reads CASSLAGTSSSTDTQYF. Written as DNA, the CDR3 is TGCGCCAGCAGCCTTGCCGGGACTAGCAGCTCCACAGATACGCAGTATTTT.